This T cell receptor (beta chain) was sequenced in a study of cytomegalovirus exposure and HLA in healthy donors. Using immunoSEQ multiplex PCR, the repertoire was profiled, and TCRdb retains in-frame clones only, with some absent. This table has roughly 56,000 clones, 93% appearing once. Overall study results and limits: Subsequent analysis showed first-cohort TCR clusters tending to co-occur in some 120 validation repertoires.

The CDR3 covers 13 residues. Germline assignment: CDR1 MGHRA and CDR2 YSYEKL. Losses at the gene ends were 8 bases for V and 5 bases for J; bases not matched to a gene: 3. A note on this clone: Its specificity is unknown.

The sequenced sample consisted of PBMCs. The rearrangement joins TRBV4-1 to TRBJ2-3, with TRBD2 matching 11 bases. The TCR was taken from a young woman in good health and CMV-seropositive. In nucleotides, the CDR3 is TGCGCCAGCGTTGGGACTAGCGGAGATACGCAGTATTTT. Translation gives CASVGTSGDTQYF.